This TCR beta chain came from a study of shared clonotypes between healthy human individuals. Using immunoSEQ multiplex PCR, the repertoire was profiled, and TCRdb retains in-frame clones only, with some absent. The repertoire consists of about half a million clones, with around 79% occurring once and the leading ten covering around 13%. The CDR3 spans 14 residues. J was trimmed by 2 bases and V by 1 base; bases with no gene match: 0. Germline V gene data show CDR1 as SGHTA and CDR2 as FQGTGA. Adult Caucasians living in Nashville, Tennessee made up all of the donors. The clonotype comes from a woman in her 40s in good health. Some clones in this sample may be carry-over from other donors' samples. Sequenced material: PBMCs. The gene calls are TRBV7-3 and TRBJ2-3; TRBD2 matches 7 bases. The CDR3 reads CASSLRDYTDTQYF. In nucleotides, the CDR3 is TGTGCCAGCAGCTTAAGGGACTACACAGATACGCAGTATTTT.